Following are 2 T cell receptor beta chains from one sample sequenced in a study of T cells after yellow fever vaccination. TCRdb fed the 5' RACE reads into MiXCR, producing one record per CDR3 protein. There are hundreds of thousands of distinct CDR3 sequences in the sample; roughly an eighth occur only once, and 15% lies in the top ten. Sequencing was performed on PBMCs, taken on the day of the yellow fever booster vaccination. The receptors were gathered from a man aged 30 to 45 who received the YFV17D yellow fever vaccine.

V gene TRBV19 combines with J gene TRBJ1-5, with D possibly matching TRBD1 (6 bases). In germline, CDR1 is LNHDA, CDR2 SQIVND (reference sequence). The CDR3 covers 13 residues. V was pared by 3 bases and J by 7 bases, with 10 bases between. The DNA of the CDR3 is TGTGCCAGTAGTATGGTAGGGACACAGCCCCAGCATTTT. Translating gives CASSMVGTQPQHF. The full variable domain, in which reference TRBV19 and TRBJ1-5 provide the parts outside the CDR3, is DGGITQSPKYLFRKEGQNVTLSCEQNLNHDAMYWYRQDPGQGLRLIYYSQIVNDFQKGDIAEGYSVSREKKESFPLTVTSAQKNPTAFYLCASSMVGTQPQHFGDGTRLSIL.

This clonotype was found a few times. The chain employs TRBV4-3 and TRBJ1-2; D call uncertain. CDR1 is LGHNA, CDR2 YSLEER, per germline. V gave up 1 base and J gave up 0 bases, with 15 bases separating them. CDR3 length equals 17 residues. CDR3 residues: CASSQGLGLGSNYGYTF. As DNA, the CDR3 is TGCGCCAGCAGCCAAGGGTTAGGGTTGGGCTCTAACTATGGCTACACCTTC.